This T cell receptor (beta chain) is from a study of T-cell memory formation after mild COVID-19. MiXCR, applied by TCRdb to the 5' RACE reads, yields one record per CDR3 protein. Seen here are 430,000 or so distinct CDR3 sequences, around 27% observed once, and the top ten hold 9.5% to 15%. The CDR3 length is 15 residues. Germline CDR1 and CDR2: LGHNA and YNFKEQ. The V gene lost 0 bases and the J gene lost 0 bases, with 8 bases spanning the gap. This clonotype was sampled from an adult woman who had mild COVID-19 (a few samples of this study predate the infection). Cell type and time point are not known. This chain uses TRBV4-2 with TRBJ1-2; D call uncertain. The specimen sequenced was PBMCs or a T cell subset sorted from them (not recorded which). The CDR3 sequence: CASSQDEGSNYGYTF. CDR3 bases: TGTGCCAGCAGCCAAGATGAGGGTTCTAACTATGGCTACACCTTC.